This TCR beta chain originates from a study of blood T cell repertoires in COVID-19. Study at large: COVID-19 samples, acute and convalescent, were from the United States, Italy and Spain.

Produced via immunoSEQ multiplex PCR; TCRdb's table is partial and in-frame only. In the table there are around 160,000 clones, 70% to 90% of which are singletons. Seattle patient enrollment occurred during active infection, with longitudinal follow-up thereafter. Germline CDR1 LNHDA, CDR2 SQIVND (reference sequence). J was trimmed by 5 bases and V by 10 bases; bases with no gene match: 16. The CDR3 consists of 16 residues. This TCR was sampled from a woman aged 60-70 years with COVID-19, enrolled during active disease. V usage is TRBV19 and J usage is TRBJ1-5, with TRBD1 matching over 8 bases. The sequenced sample consisted of peripheral blood. The CDR3 protein is CATEPRDRGVDQPQHF. The CDR3 region has the DNA TGTGCCACCGAACCTCGTGACAGGGGTGTCGATCAGCCCCAGCATTTT. Combining the CDR3 with reference TRBV19 and TRBJ1-5 gives the whole variable domain DGGITQSPKYLFRKEGQNVTLSCEQNLNHDAMYWYRQDPGQGLRLIYYSQIVNDFQKGDIAEGYSVSREKKESFPLTVTSAQKNPTAFYLCATEPRDRGVDQPQHFGDGTRLSIL.